These T cell receptor beta chains were read from a single sample in a study of blood T cell repertoires in COVID-19. Sequenced by immunoSEQ multiplex PCR; TCRdb stores in-frame clones only, minus some. Of some 30,000 clones in the sample, 87% are singletons; the top ten hold about 1.9%. The sequenced material came from peripheral blood. These receptors all stem from a man in his fifties with active or convalescent COVID-19. The CDR3 runs from the conserved cysteine through the conserved F or W. D genes are given only for firm matches. The size field is filled for only some rows; it gives once, few, many or a size class.

CDR3 DNA	CDR3 protein	clone size	J gene	V gene	D gene
TGTGCCAGCAGTGAAGCGCTCGCGAGGGCCTACAATGAGCAGTTCTTC	CASSEALARAYNEQFF	-	TRBJ2-1	TRBV2	-
TGTGCCAGCAGGACTAGCGGGACCTCCTACGAGCAGTACTTC	CASRTSGTSYEQYF	few	TRBJ2-7	TRBV28	TRBD2
TGTGCCAGCAGTTTACAGGGCTGGAATGAGCAGTTCTTC	CASSLQGWNEQFF	-	TRBJ2-1	TRBV28	-
TGTGCCAGCAGCGACAGGGGTCACACTGAAGCTTTCTTT	CASSDRGHTEAFF	-	TRBJ1-1	TRBV28	TRBD1
TGTGCCCTTTGTTGGACAGGGGAGCACGAGCAGTACTTC	CALCWTGEHEQYF	-	TRBJ2-7	TRBV21-1	-
TGTGCCAGCAGCTTAGGTAGTTCAGATACGCAGTATTTT	CASSLGSSDTQYF	-	TRBJ2-3	TRBV7-2	-
TGTGCCACCAGCAGGACAGGATCTAACTATGGCTACACCTTC	CATSRTGSNYGYTF	-	TRBJ1-2	TRBV15	-
TGTGCCAGCTCACCAACGGCGGGAGGGAATGAGCAGTTCTTC	CASSPTAGGNEQFF	-	TRBJ2-1	TRBV18	TRBD2
TGTGCCAGCAGCCGGGACGCGGGAGGGCCCAGAGAGACCCAGTACTTC	CASSRDAGGPRETQYF	-	TRBJ2-5	TRBV11-2	TRBD2
TGTGCCAGCTCACCGGACAGGGGGCTCAACGAGCAGTACTTC	CASSPDRGLNEQYF	-	TRBJ2-7	TRBV18	TRBD1
TGTGCCAGCAGCGTCTTGGGACTAGCGGAGAACACCGGGGAGCTGTTTTTT	CASSVLGLAENTGELFF	-	TRBJ2-2	TRBV9	TRBD2
TGTGCCAGCTCGCGACAGGGGGGAAACACAGATACGCAGTATTTT	CASSRQGGNTDTQYF	-	TRBJ2-3	TRBV18	TRBD1
TGTGCCAGCAGTTTATCGAGGTGGGGCACAGGTGAAGCTTTCTTT	CASSLSRWGTGEAFF	-	TRBJ1-1	TRBV27	-
TGTGCCAGCAGTCCTGACAGGGTTAGCACCGGGGAGCTGTTTTTT	CASSPDRVSTGELFF	-	TRBJ2-2	TRBV6-4	TRBD1
TGTGCCAGCAGCACTTGGGACAGGGTGAATGAGCAGTTCTTC	CASSTWDRVNEQFF	-	TRBJ2-1	TRBV9	TRBD1
TGTGCCAGCAGTTCGGGGGACACTGAAGCTTTCTTT	CASSSGDTEAFF	-	TRBJ1-1	TRBV6-6	-
TGTGCCAGCATCGCAGGGGACAGTGGGTATGGCTACACCTTC	CASIAGDSGYGYTF	-	TRBJ1-2	TRBV5-4	TRBD1
TGTGCCAGCAGCCATGGTGGGGAGGGCACCGGGGAGCTGTTTTTT	CASSHGGEGTGELFF	once	TRBJ2-2	TRBV5-4	TRBD2
TGTGCCAGCAGTGTAGACCAAGAGACCCAGTACTTC	CASSVDQETQYF	-	TRBJ2-5	TRBV25-1	-
TGCGCCAGCAGCCAAGCGGCTAGTTCCACCGGGGAGCTGTTTTTT	CASSQAASSTGELFF	-	TRBJ2-2	TRBV4-3	-
TGTGCCAGCAGCTTAGAACTGAGGCCCAACTCCTACAATGAGCAGTTCTTC	CASSLELRPNSYNEQFF	-	TRBJ2-1	TRBV7-6	-
TGTGCCAGCAGCCCGGACAGGGCCTACGAGCAGTACTTC	CASSPDRAYEQYF	-	TRBJ2-7	TRBV7-3	TRBD1
TGTGCCAGCAGCCCCTATGCCACGAACACCGGGGAGCTGTTTTTT	CASSPYATNTGELFF	once	TRBJ2-2	TRBV7-9	-
TGCAGTGCTAGTGCGGGACAGGGTTACGAGCAGTACTTC	CSASAGQGYEQYF	-	TRBJ2-7	TRBV20-1	TRBD1
TGTGCCAGCAGCTTAAGGAGGGGCGGACAGGGGGTGCACTATGGCTACACCTTC	CASSLRRGGQGVHYGYTF	-	TRBJ1-2	TRBV7-2	TRBD1
TGTGCCAGCAGCTTGACCGGGACAGGTCCCTACGAGCAGTACTTC	CASSLTGTGPYEQYF	-	TRBJ2-7	TRBV7-2	TRBD1
TGTGCCAGCAGCCCCGGACAGGGCCAAGATACGCAGTATTTT	CASSPGQGQDTQYF	-	TRBJ2-3	TRBV7-3	TRBD1
TGTGCCAGCAGTCCCGGGGGGCCGACAGATACGCAGTATTTT	CASSPGGPTDTQYF	-	TRBJ2-3	TRBV2	-
TGTGCCAGCAGCTCCTGGACTAGCGCCAACGAGCAGTACTTC	CASSSWTSANEQYF	few	TRBJ2-7	TRBV7-8	TRBD2
TGTGCCAGCAGTGATTGGCGGGAGATCTACGAGCAGTACTTC	CASSDWREIYEQYF	few	TRBJ2-7	TRBV6-1	TRBD2
TGTGCCAGCAGCTTGGGGGGCTCAGGGAAGGAGACCCAGTACTTC	CASSLGGSGKETQYF	-	TRBJ2-5	TRBV5-5	-
TGTGCCAGCAGCGGTCGAGGAAGCTCCTACAATGAGCAGTTCTTC	CASSGRGSSYNEQFF	-	TRBJ2-1	TRBV7-9	-
TGTGCCAGCAGCTTAGCCCCGCGATTTGGGGCCCTGTTCTTC	CASSLAPRFGALFF	-	TRBJ2-1	TRBV7-2	-
TGTGCCAGCAGTGTAGGTAGCGGGAGAAACATTCAGTACTTC	CASSVGSGRNIQYF	-	TRBJ2-4	TRBV2	TRBD2
TGCGCCAGCAGCCATTACAGGGGCATCTCTGGAAACACCATATATTTT	CASSHYRGISGNTIYF	-	TRBJ1-3	TRBV4-3	TRBD1
TGTGCCAGCTCACCAGGGCAGGAAGTTATTCAGTACTTC	CASSPGQEVIQYF	-	TRBJ2-4	TRBV18	-